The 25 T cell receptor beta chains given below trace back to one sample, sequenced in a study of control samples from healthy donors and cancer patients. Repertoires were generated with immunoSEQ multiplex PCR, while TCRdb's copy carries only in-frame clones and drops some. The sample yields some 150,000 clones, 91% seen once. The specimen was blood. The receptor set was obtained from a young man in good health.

CDR3 sequence (DNA): TGTGCCAGTATCATTCAGGGAGGCACTGAAGCTTTCTTT. The encoded protein is CASIIQGGTEAFF. The rearrangement uses TRBV19 and TRBJ1-1; a weak D match, TRBD1 (5 bases). Trimming left V 7 bases short and J 4 bases short, with 13 bases between. CDR3 length: 13 amino acids. CDR1 and CDR2 (germline): LNHDA, SQIVND (reference sequence).

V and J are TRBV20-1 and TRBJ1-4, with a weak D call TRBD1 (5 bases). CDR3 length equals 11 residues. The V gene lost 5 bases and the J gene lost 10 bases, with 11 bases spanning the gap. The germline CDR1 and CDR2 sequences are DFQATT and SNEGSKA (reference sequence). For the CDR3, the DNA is TGCAGTGCTCCCTGGGGCAGAAAACTGTTTTTT. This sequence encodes CSAPWGRKLFF.

The CDR3 sequence: CASSVGLAALFNEQYF. DNA of the CDR3: TGTGCCAGTAGTGTCGGACTAGCGGCTCTTTTCAACGAGCAGTACTTC. This chain links TRBV19 with TRBJ2-7, with 10 nucleotides matching TRBD2. The CDR3 runs to 16 residues. CDR1 is LNHDA, CDR2 SQIVND, per germline (reference sequence). The ends lost 5 bases at V and 5 bases at J; junction bases unmatched: 12.

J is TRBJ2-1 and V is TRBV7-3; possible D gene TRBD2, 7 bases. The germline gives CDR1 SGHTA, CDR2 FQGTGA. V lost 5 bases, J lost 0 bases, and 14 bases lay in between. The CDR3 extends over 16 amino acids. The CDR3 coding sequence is TGTGCCAGCAGCCTCCGGGGGGCCTCCTCCTACAATGAGCAGTTCTTC. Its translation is CASSLRGASSYNEQFF.

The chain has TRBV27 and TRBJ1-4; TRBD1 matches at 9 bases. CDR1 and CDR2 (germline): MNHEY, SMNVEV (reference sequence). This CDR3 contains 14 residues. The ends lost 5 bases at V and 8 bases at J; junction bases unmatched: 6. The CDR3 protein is CASSPQGAEEKLFF. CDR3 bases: TGTGCCAGCAGTCCACAGGGGGCTGAAGAAAAACTGTTTTTT.

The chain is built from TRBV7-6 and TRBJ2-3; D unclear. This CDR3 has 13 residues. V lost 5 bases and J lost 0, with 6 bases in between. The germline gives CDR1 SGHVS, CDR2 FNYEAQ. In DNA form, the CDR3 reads TGTGCCAGCAGCGCGCTGAGCACAGATACGCAGTATTTT. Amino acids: CASSALSTDTQYF.

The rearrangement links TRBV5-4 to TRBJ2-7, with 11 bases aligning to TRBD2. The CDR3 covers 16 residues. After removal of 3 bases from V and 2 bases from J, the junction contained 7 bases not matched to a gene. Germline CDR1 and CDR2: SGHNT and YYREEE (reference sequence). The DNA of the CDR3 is TGTGCCAGCAGCTCCCCTAGCGGGGGGCCAACCTACGAGCAGTACTTC. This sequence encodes CASSSPSGGPTYEQYF.

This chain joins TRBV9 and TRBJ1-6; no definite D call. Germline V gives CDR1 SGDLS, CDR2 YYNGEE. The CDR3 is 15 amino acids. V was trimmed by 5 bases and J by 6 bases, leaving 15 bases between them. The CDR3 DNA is TGTGCCAGCAGTGAAAGTTCCGGGATTAATTCACCCCTCCACTTT. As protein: CASSESSGINSPLHF. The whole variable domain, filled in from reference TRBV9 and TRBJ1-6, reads DSGVTQTPKHLITATGQRVTLRCSPRSGDLSVYWYQQSLDQGLQFLIQYYNGEERAKGNILERFSAQQFPDLHSELNLSSLELGDSALYFCASSESSGINSPLHFGNGTRLTVT.

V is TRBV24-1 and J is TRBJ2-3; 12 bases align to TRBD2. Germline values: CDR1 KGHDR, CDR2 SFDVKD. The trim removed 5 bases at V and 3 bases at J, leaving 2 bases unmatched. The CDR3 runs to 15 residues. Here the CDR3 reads CATSVTSGGTDTQYF. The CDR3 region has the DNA TGTGCCACCAGTGTGACTAGCGGGGGAACAGATACGCAGTATTTT.

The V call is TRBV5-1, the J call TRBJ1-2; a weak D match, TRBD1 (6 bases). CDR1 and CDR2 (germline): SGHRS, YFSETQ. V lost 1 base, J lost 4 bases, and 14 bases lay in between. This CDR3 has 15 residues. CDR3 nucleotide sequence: TGCGCCAGCAGCTTGTCTCCAGGGGAAGTCTATGGCTACACCTTC. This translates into CASSLSPGEVYGYTF.

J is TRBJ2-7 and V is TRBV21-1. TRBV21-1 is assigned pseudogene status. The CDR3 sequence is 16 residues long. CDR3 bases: TGTGCCAGCAGCGATCGGAGAGGGGCGAACCCCTACGAGCAGTACTTC. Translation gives CASSDRRGANPYEQYF.

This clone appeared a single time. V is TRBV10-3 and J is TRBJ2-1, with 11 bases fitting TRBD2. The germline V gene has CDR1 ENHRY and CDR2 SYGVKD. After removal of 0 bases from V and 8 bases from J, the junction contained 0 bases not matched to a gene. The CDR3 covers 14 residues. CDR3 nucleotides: TGTGCCATCAGTGAGTCGACTAGCGGGGATGAGCAGTTCTTC. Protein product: CAISESTSGDEQFF.

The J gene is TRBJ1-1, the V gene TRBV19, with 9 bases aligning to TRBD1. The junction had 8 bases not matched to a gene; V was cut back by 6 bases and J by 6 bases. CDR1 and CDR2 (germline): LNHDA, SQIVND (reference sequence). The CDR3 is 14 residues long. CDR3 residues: CASRDGQGFSEAFF. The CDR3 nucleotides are TGTGCCAGTAGGGACGGACAGGGGTTTTCTGAAGCTTTCTTT.

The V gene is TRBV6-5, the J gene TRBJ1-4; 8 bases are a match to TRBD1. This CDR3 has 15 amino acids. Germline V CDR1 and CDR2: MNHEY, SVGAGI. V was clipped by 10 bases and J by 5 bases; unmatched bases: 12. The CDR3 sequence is CATRQEDRDNEKLFF. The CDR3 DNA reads TGTGCCACCCGCCAAGAGGACAGGGACAATGAAAAACTGTTTTTT.

CDR3 DNA: TGTGCCAGCAGGTTGGACAGTCTGTCCACAGATACGCAGTATTTT. Translated: CASRLDSLSTDTQYF. V and J are TRBV2 and TRBJ2-3, with D possibly being TRBD1 (6 bases). The CDR3 length is 15 residues. Trimming pared 6 bases from V and 2 bases from J, leaving 15 bases between. Per germline, CDR1 SNHLY and CDR2 FYNNEI.

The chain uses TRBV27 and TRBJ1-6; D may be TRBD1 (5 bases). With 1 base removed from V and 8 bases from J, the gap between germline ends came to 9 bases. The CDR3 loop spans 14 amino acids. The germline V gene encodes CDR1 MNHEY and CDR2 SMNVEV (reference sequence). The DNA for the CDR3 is TGTGCCAGCAGTTTATTGCGGGGGGATTCACCCCTCCACTTT. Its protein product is CASSLLRGDSPLHF.

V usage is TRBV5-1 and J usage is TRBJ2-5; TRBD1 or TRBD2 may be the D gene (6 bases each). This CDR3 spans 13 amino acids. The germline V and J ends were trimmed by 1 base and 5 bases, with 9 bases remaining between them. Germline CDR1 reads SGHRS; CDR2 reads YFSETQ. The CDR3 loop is CASSLRGEETQYF. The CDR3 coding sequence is TGCGCCAGCAGCTTGAGGGGGGAGGAGACCCAGTACTTC.

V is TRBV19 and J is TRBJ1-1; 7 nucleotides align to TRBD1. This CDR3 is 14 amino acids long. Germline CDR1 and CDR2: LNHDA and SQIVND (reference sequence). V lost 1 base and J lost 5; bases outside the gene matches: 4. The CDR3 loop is CASSIGQGTTEAFF. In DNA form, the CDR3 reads TGTGCCAGTAGTATAGGACAGGGTACGACTGAAGCTTTCTTT.

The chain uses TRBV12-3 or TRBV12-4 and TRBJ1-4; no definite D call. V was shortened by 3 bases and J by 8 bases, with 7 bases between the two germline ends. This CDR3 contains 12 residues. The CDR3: CASSFRKEKLFF. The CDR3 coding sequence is TGTGCCAGCAGTTTCCGTAAGGAAAAACTGTTTTTT.

This CDR3 is CASSVATGGYGTEAFF. The DNA of the CDR3 is TGTGCCAGCAGCGTAGCTACAGGGGGCTACGGCACTGAAGCTTTCTTT. The gene calls are TRBV9 and TRBJ1-1, with 9 bases aligning to TRBD1. The germline V gene encodes CDR1 SGDLS and CDR2 YYNGEE. Losses at the gene ends were 0 bases for V and 4 bases for J; bases not matched to a gene: 7. This CDR3 is built from 16 residues.

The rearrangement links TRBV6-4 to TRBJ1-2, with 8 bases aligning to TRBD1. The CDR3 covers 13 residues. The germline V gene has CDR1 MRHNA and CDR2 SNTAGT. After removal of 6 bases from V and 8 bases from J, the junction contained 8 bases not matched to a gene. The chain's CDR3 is CASRGLDREGYTF. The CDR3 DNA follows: TGTGCCAGCAGAGGCTTGGACAGGGAAGGCTACACCTTC.

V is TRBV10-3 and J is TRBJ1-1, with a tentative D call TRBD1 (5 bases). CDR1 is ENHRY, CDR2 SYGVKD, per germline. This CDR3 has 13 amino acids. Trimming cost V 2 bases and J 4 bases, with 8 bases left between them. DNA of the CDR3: TGTGCCATCAGTGAGCGGGACTCCACTGAAGCTTTCTTT. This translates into CAISERDSTEAFF.

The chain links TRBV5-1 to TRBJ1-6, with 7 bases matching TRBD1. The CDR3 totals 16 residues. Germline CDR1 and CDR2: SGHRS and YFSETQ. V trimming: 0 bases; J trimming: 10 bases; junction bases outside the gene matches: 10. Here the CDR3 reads CASSLGQGLTGSPLHF. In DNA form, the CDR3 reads TGCGCCAGCAGCTTGGGACAGGGACTTACGGGCTCACCCCTCCACTTT.

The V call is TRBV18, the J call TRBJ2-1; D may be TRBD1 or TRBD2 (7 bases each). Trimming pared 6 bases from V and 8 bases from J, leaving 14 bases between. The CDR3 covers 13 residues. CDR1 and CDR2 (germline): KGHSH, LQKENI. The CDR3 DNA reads TGTGCCAGCTCCCCGGCAGGGGGGGATGAGCAGTTCTTC. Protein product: CASSPAGGDEQFF.

The DNA of the CDR3 is TGTGCCAGCAGCATATACAATGAGCAGTTCTTC. Its protein product is CASSIYNEQFF. The rearrangement joins TRBV7-2 to TRBJ2-1, with no clear D. V gave up 5 bases and J gave up 4 bases, with 3 bases separating them. Germline V gene lookup returns CDR1 SGHTA and CDR2 FQGNSA. The CDR3 contains 11 residues.